This record looks at one T cell receptor beta chain sequence and its context. What it recognizes is unknown. Using its own MiXCR run on the RT-PCR reads, TCRdb lists one record per CDR3 protein. The table has some 850,000 distinct CDR3 sequences, less than 20% seen once; the top ten hold about a tenth. This sample was included in a study of response to subunit inactivated influenza vaccine. Study-wide points: Authors proposed each seasonal influenza vaccination draws in few new T cells.

This TCR was sampled from a man aged 50 or older who received an inactivated influenza vaccine. The sample in question was PBMCs from blood, obtained roughly 5 days after vaccination.

In DNA, the CDR3 is TGTGCCAGCAGCCCCGGAGGGGGGGCAAGTCAGCCCCAGCATTTT. It yields the protein CASSPGGGASQPQHF. V and J are TRBV7-8 and TRBJ1-5; D perhaps matches TRBD1 (6 bases). This CDR3 contains 15 residues. The V end was cut by 5 bases, the J end by 6 bases, with 17 bases between. The germline V gene has CDR1 SGHVS and CDR2 FQNEAQ.